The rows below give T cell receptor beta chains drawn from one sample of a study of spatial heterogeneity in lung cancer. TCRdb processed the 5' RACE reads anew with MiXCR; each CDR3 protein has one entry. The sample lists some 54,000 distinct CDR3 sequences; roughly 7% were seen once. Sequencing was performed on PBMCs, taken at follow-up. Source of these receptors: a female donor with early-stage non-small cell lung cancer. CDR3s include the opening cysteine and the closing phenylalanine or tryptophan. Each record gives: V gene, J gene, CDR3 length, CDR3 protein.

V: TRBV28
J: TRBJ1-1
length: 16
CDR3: CASSSPSTGMNTEAFF

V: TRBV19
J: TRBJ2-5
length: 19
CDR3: CASSTGRLGDSWRQETQYF

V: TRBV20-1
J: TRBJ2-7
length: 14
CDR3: CSARGSGSDYEQYF

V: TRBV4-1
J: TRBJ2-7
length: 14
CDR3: CASSQDARNYEQYF

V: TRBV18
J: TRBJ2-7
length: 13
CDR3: CASSPLSRDEQYF

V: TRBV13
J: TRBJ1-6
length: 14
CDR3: CASSLTGVGSPLHF

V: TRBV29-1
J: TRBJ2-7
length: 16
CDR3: CSVEGRKGTTGGEQYF

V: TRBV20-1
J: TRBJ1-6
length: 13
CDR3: CSASDPDRPTFHF

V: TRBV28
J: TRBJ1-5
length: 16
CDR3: CASNDRGLGDNQPQHF

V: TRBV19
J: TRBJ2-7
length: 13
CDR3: CASSFAGSYEQYF

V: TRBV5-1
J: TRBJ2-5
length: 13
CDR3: CASSPQGQETQYF

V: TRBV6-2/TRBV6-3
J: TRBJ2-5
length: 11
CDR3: CASSFPETQYF

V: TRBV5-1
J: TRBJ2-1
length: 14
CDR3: CASSEGLAGSEQFF

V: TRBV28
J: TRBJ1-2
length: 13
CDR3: CASSLPRSVGYTF

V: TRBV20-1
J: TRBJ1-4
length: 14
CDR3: CSASGPLKNEKLFF

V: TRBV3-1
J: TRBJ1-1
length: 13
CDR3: CASTTGARAEAFF

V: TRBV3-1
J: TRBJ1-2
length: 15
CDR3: CASSQAGNGNYGYTF

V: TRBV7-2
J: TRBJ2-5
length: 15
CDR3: CASSPRWGEAETQYF

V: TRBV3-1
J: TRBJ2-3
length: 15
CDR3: CASSPIARSTDTQYF

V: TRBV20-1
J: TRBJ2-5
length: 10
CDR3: CSASEEAQYF

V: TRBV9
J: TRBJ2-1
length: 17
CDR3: CASSPPLGGKYYNEQFF

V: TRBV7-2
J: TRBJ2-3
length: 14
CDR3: CASTGTTLTDTQYF

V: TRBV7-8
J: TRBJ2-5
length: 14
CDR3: CASSLQRGEETQYF

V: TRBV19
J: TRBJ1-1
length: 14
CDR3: CASSSGAQGTEAFF

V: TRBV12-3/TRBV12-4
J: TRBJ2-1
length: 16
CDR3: CASSLGDRPSYNEQFF

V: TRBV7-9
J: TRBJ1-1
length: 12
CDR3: CASSLASFEAFF

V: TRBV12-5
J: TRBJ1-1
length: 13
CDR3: CASGFLSNTEAFF

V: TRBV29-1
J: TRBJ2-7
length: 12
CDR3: CSAKGGLYEQYF

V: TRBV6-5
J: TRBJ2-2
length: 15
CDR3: CASSPTKGQSWELFF

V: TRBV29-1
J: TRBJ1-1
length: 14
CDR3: CSVDGVSMNTEAFF

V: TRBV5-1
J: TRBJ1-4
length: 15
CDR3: CASSLDSGSNEKLFF

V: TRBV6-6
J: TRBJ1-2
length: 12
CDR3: CASRAGKGGYTF

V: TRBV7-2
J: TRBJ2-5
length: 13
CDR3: CASSLGVQETQYF

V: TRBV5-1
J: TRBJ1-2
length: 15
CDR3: CASSLGQGANYGYTF

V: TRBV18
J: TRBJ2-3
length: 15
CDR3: CASSPGTSGTDTQYF

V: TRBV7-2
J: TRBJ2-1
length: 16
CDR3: CASSLTGTHSYNEQFF

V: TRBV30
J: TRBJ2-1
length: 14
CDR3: CAWRTAGGSGEQFF

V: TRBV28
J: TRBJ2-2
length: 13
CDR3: CASSLKTTGELFF

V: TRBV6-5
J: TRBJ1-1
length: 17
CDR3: CASSRRGGNGANTEAFF

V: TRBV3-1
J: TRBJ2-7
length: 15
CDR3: CASSQGDRGYYEQYF

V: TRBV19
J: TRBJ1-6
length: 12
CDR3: CASTGVPGALHF

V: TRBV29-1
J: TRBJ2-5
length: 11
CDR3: CSVGPQKTQYF

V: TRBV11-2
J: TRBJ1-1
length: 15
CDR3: CASSLVTGINTEAFF

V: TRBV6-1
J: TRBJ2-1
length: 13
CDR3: CASSRKPGNEQFF

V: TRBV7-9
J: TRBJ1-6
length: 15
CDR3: CASSFGGTENSPLHF

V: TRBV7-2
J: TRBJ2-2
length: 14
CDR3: CASSSIQGAGELFF

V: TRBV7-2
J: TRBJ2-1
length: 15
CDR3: CASKDRLAVYNEQFF

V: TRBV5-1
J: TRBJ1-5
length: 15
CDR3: CASSLEGGQGQPQHF

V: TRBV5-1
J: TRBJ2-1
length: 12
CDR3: CASSLPGEEQFF

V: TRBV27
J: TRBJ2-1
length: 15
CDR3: CASSLDGGGHNEQFF

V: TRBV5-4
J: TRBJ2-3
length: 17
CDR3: CASSSRLAGGGTDTQYF

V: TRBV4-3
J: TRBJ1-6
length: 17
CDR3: CASSQDGIGQGYSPLHF

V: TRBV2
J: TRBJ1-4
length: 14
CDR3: CASSKNRLTEKLFF

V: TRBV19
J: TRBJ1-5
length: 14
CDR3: CASSTRELNQPQHF

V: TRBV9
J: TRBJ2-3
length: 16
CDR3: CASSVGTGGGTDTQYF

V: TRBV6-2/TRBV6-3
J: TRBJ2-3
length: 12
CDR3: CASTFSGSLPYF

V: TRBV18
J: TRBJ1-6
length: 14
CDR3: CASSPQDGARPLHF

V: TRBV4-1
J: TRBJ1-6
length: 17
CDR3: CASSQDLQGSYNSPLPF

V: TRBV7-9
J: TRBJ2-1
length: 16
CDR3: CASSLGLGISYNEQFF

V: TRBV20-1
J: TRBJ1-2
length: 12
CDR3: CSAREPGSGYTF